The rows below give T cell receptor beta chains drawn from one sample of a study of HIV-infected patients and healthy controls. Each CDR3 protein gets one entry after TCRdb re-called the 5' RACE reads with MiXCR. The data show about 15,000 distinct CDR3 sequences, approximately 7% seen once. The source material was blood. These receptors were taken from an adult in good health. Each CDR3 is given with its conserved first and last residue. Each record gives: CDR3 protein, CDR3 DNA, CDR3 length, clone size, D gene, J gene, V gene. D genes are given only for firm matches. Clone size, where shown, is once, few, many, or a class for clones that have expanded.

CDR3: CASRQTSLNTQYF; DNA: TGTGCCAGCAGGCAGACTAGCTTAAATACGCAGTATTTT; length: 13; size: many; D: TRBD2; J: TRBJ2-3; V: TRBV12-3/TRBV12-4
CDR3: CASSQDSPGVGYNEQFF; DNA: TGTGCCAGCAGCCAAGATTCCCCGGGAGTCGGCTACAATGAGCAGTTCTTC; length: 17; size: many; D: -; J: TRBJ2-1; V: TRBV3-1
CDR3: CSARGDGRYEQYF; DNA: TGCAGTGCTAGAGGGGACGGGAGATACGAGCAGTACTTC; length: 13; size: -; D: -; J: TRBJ2-7; V: TRBV20-1
CDR3: CASRPGQGAGFGETQYF; DNA: TGTGCCAGCAGACCGGGACAGGGAGCGGGTTTCGGAGAGACCCAGTACTTC; length: 17; size: many; D: TRBD1; J: TRBJ2-5; V: TRBV28
CDR3: CASSLRLAKNIQYF; DNA: TGTGCCAGCAGCTTGAGACTAGCCAAAAACATTCAGTACTTC; length: 14; size: many; D: -; J: TRBJ2-4; V: TRBV5-6
CDR3: CSARGDDNEQFF; DNA: TGCAGTGCTAGGGGGGATGACAATGAGCAGTTCTTC; length: 12; size: medium-sized; D: -; J: TRBJ2-1; V: TRBV20-1
CDR3: CASSRGGGGTYEQYF; DNA: TGTGCCAGCAGCCGAGGCGGGGGGGGCACCTACGAGCAGTACTTC; length: 15; size: many; D: TRBD2; J: TRBJ2-7; V: TRBV9
CDR3: CASTMGSEQYF; DNA: TGTGCCAGCACGATGGGGTCCGAGCAGTACTTC; length: 11; size: medium-sized; D: -; J: TRBJ2-7; V: TRBV2
CDR3: CASSLVPGVGEQFF; DNA: TGTGCCAGTAGTCTCGTTCCGGGGGTGGGTGAGCAGTTCTTC; length: 14; size: many; D: -; J: TRBJ2-1; V: TRBV19
CDR3: CASSLRPLPANYGYTF; DNA: TGTGCCAGCAGTTTGAGGCCCCTTCCAGCAAACTATGGCTACACCTTC; length: 16; size: many; D: -; J: TRBJ1-2; V: TRBV12-3/TRBV12-4
CDR3: CASSQGGRGEQFF; DNA: TGCGCCAGCAGCCAAGGGGGCAGGGGTGAGCAGTTCTTC; length: 13; size: medium-sized; D: -; J: TRBJ2-1; V: TRBV4-3
CDR3: CASSPDGATNYGYTF; DNA: TGTGCCAGTAGTCCTGACGGGGCCACGAACTATGGCTACACCTTC; length: 15; size: many; D: -; J: TRBJ1-2; V: TRBV19